This T cell receptor beta chain was retrieved from a study of Ad26.COV2.S vaccination and SARS-CoV-2 variants. Background on the study: Into the muscle, Ad26.COV2.S was dosed once or twice, 56 days apart.

Specified treatment: around 19 received Ad26.COV2.S at low or high dose, single or two shots; a few received placebo; per-sample allocation not given. Collection of samples fell on day 63 after the first vaccine or placebo injection. This CDR3 region has 13 residues. Per the germline V gene, CDR1 is GTSNPN and CDR2 is SVGIG (reference sequence). V gave up 3 bases and J gave up 7 bases, with 12 bases separating them. Clones were sequenced by immunoSEQ multiplex PCR, and TCRdb holds only the in-frame ones, with some missing. The sample records 380,000 or so clones, 75% to 90% being singletons. Specimen: peripheral blood, collected in a trial of Ad26.COV2.S vaccine versus placebo. V is TRBV30 and J is TRBJ2-2; D is undetermined. This clonotype originated in a person aged 18-60 years who received the Ad26.COV2.S COVID-19 vaccine or a placebo. CDR3 amino acids: CAWRTPNFGELFF. The CDR3 DNA reads TGTGCCTGGAGAACACCTAACTTCGGGGAGCTGTTTTTT.